This is a list of T cell receptor beta chains from one sample in a study of immune evolution from preneoplasia to lung adenocarcinoma. Repertoires were generated with immunoSEQ multiplex PCR, while TCRdb's copy carries only in-frame clones and drops some. Here the sample spans 2,000 to 2,500 clones, under 90% being singletons. Specimen: FFPE adjacent normal lung tissue. The receptors derive from a person of 80 years or more with lung adenocarcinoma. Each CDR3 is given without its conserved first and last residue. Clone size appears in some rows only: once, few, many, or a class for an expanded clone.

clone_size v_call cdr3_length cdr3_aa
few TRBV5-4 13 ASSSPGQATYGYT
- TRBV5-1 14 ASSPGQGADLDTQY
once TRBV9 11 ASSAGTYQPQH
- TRBV7-9 12 ASSPGGWIYEQY
- TRBV28 13 ASSLRGPGTMGQY
few TRBV7-2 14 ASSSENRGGQETQY
- TRBV6-1 12 ASSEFNANTEAF
- TRBV13 16 ASSTAGTGATYNYGYT
- TRBV7-9 14 ASSPLGTGGGNEQF
- TRBV7-9 12 ASSLVTINYGYT
- TRBV4-1 12 ASSLVSLGGTIY
once TRBV28 14 ASSPTVPGDKNIQY
- TRBV5-4 13 ASSSARGENSPLH
- TRBV9 14 ASSVEGGAQNTEAF
once TRBV5-1 14 ASSFGQTTNTGELF
- TRBV9 13 ASSVASGRTYEQF
once TRBV2 17 ASSAGLAGGPGWRDTQY
once TRBV15 11 ATSRLRGLGYT
- TRBV6-1 10 ASIQGGTEAF
- TRBV5-1 13 ASSLDLSYNSPLH